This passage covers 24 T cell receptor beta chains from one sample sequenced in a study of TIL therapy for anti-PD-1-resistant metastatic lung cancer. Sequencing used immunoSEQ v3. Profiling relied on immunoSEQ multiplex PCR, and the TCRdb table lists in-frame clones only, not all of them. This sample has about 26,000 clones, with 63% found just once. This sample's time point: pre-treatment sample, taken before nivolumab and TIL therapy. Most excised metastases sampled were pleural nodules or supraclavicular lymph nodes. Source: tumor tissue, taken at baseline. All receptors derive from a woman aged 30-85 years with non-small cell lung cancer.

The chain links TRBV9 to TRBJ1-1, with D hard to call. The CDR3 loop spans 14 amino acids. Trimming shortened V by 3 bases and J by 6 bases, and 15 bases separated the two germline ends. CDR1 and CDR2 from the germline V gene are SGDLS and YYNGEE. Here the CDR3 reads CASSDYTPGAEAFF. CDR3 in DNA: TGTGCCAGCAGCGATTATACCCCAGGAGCTGAAGCTTTCTTT. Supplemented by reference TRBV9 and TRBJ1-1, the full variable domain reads DSGVTQTPKHLITATGQRVTLRCSPRSGDLSVYWYQQSLDQGLQFLIQYYNGEERAKGNILERFSAQQFPDLHSELNLSSLELGDSALYFCASSDYTPGAEAFFGQGTRLTVV.

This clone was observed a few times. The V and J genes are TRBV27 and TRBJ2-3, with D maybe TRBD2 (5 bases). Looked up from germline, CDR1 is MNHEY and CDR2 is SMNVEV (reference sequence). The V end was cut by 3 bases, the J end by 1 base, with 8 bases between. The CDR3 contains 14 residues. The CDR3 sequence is CASSFGRRTDTQYF. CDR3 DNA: TGTGCCAGCAGTTTTGGGAGACGCACAGATACGCAGTATTTT.

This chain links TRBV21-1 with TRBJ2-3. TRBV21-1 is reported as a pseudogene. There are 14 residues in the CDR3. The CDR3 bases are TGTGCCAGCAGCATCCATGGGGTCACAGATACGCAGTATTTT. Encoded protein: CASSIHGVTDTQYF.

For the CDR3, the DNA is TGTGCCAGCAGTGACTCGAGACGGGTACCCTACAATGAGCAGTTCTTC. This gives the protein CASSDSRRVPYNEQFF. The rearrangement uses TRBV6-4 and TRBJ2-1; the D is unclear. CDR1 and CDR2 from the germline V gene are MRHNA and SNTAGT. V shed 0 bases and J shed 2 bases, with 11 bases lying between them. The CDR3 runs 16 residues.

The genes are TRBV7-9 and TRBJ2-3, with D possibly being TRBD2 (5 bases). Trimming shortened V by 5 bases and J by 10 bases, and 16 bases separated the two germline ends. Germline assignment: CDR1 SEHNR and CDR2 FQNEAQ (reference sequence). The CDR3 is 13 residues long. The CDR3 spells CASSAHSLEAQYF. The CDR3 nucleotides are TGTGCCAGCAGCGCCCACTCACTAGAAGCGCAGTATTTT.

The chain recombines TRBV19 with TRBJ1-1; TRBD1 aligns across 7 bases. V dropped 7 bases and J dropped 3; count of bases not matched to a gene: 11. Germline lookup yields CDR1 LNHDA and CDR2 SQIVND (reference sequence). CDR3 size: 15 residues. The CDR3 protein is CASMGAPGGYTEAFF. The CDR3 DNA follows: TGTGCCAGTATGGGGGCCCCAGGGGGTTACACTGAAGCTTTCTTT.

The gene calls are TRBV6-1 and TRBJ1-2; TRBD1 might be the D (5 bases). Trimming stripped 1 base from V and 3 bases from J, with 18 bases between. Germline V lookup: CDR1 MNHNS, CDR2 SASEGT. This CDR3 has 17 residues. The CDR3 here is CASSEVVPELGDYGYTF. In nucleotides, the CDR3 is TGTGCCAGCAGTGAAGTAGTGCCAGAATTGGGGGACTATGGCTACACCTTC.

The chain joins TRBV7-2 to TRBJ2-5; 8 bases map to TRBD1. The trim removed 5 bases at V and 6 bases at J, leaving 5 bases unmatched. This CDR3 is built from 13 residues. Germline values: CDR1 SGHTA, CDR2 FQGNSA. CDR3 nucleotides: TGTGCCAGCAGCGTACAGGGGGGACAGACCCAGTACTTC. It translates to CASSVQGGQTQYF.

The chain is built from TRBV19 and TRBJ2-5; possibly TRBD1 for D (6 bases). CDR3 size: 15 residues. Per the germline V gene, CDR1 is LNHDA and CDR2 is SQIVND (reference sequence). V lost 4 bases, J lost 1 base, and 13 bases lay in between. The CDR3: CASSRAQGRQETQYF. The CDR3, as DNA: TGTGCCAGTAGTAGGGCGCAGGGGCGCCAAGAGACCCAGTACTTC. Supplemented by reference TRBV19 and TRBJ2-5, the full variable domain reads DGGITQSPKYLFRKEGQNVTLSCEQNLNHDAMYWYRQDPGQGLRLIYYSQIVNDFQKGDIAEGYSVSREKKESFPLTVTSAQKNPTAFYLCASSRAQGRQETQYFGPGTRLLVL.

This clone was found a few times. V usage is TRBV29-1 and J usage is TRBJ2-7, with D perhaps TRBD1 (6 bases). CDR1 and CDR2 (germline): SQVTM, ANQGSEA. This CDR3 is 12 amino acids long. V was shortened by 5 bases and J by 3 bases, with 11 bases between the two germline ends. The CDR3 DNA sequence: TGCAGCGTTCTCCGGGACAACTACGAGCAGTACTTC. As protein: CSVLRDNYEQYF.

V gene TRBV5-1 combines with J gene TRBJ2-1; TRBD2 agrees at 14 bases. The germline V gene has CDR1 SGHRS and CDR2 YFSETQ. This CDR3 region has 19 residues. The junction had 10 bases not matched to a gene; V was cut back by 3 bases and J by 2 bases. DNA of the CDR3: TGCGCCAGCAGCTCCGGGACTAGCGGGAGAATCGGCCCCTACAATGAGCAGTTCTTC. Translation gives CASSSGTSGRIGPYNEQFF.

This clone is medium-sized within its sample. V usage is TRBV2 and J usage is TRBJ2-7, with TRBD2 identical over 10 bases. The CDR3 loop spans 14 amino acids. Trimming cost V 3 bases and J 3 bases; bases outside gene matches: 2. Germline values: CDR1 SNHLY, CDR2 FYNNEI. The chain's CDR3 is CASSDPSGSYEQYF. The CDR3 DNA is TGTGCCAGCAGTGATCCTAGCGGGAGCTACGAGCAGTACTTC. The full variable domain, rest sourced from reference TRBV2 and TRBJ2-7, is EPEVTQTPSHQVTQMGQEVILRCVPISNHLYFYWYRQILGQKVEFLVSFYNNEISEKSEIFDDQFSVERPDGSNFTLKIRSTKLEDSAMYFCASSDPSGSYEQYFGPGTRLTVT.

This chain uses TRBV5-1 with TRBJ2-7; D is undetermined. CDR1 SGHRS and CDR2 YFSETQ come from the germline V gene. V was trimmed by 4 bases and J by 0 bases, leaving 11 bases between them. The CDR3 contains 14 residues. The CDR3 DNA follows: TGCGCCAGCAGCCAGACTGCCACCTCCTACGAGCAGTACTTC. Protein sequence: CASSQTATSYEQYF.

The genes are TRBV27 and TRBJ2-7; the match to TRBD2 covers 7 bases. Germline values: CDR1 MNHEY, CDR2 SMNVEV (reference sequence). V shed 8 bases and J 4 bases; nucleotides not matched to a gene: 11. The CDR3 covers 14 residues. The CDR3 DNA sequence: TGTGCCAGCTCCGTCGGGGGAGGGCCTTACGAGCAGTACTTC. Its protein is CASSVGGGPYEQYF.

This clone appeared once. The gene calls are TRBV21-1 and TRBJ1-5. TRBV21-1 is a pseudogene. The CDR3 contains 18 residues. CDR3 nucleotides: TGTGCCAGCACCCTGGTGGGGGACCCCCCCCTCTTTTTTCGGCCCCAGCATTTT. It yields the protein CASTLVGDPPLFFRPQHF.

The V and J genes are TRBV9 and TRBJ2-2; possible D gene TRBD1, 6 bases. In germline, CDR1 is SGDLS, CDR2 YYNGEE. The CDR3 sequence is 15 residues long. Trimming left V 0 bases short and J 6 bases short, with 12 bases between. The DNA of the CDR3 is TGTGCCAGCAGCGTAGGGGGGACATCGTCCGGGGAGCTGTTTTTT. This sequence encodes CASSVGGTSSGELFF.

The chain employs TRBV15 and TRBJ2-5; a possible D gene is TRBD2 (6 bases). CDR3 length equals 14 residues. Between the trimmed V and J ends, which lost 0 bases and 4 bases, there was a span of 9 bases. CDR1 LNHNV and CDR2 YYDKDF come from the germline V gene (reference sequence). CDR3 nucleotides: TGTGCCACCAGCAGAGATCCCGGGGGAGAGACCCAGTACTTC. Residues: CATSRDPGGETQYF.

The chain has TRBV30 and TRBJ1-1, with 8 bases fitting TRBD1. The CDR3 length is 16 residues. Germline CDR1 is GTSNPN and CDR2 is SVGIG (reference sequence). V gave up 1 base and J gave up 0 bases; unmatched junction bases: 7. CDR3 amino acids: CAWSAHQTGVNTEAFF. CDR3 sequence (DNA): TGTGCCTGGAGTGCTCACCAGACAGGGGTGAACACTGAAGCTTTCTTT.

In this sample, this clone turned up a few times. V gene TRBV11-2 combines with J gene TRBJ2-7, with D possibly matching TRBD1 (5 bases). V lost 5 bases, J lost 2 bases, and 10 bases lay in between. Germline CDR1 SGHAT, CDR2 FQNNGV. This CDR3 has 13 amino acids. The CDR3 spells CASSPDRTYEQYF. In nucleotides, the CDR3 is TGTGCCAGCAGCCCAGACAGAACCTACGAGCAGTACTTC.

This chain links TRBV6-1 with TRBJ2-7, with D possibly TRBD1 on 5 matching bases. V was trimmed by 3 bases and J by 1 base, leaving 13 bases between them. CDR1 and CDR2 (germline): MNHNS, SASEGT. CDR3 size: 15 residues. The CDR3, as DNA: TGTGCCAGCAGTGATTACAGGTCTGGTTCCTACGAGCAGTACTTC. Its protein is CASSDYRSGSYEQYF.

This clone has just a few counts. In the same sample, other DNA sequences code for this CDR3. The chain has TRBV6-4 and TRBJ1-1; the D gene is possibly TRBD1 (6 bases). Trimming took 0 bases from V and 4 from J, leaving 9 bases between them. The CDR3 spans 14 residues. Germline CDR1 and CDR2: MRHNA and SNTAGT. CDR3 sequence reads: CASSDSSRGTEAFF. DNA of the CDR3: TGTGCCAGCAGTGACTCGTCCAGGGGCACTGAAGCTTTCTTT.

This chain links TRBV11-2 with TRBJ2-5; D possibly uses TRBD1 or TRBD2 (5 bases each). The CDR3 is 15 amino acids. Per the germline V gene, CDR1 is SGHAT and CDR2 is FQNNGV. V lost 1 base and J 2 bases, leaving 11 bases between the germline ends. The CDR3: CASSLGGGFQETQYF. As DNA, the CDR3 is TGTGCCAGCAGCTTAGGGGGCGGGTTTCAAGAGACCCAGTACTTC.

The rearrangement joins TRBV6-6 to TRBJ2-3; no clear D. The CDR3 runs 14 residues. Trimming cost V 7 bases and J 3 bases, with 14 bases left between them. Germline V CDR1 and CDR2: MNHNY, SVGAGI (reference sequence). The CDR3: CASTFKWDTDTQYF. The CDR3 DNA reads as TGTGCCAGCACCTTTAAGTGGGATACAGATACGCAGTATTTT.

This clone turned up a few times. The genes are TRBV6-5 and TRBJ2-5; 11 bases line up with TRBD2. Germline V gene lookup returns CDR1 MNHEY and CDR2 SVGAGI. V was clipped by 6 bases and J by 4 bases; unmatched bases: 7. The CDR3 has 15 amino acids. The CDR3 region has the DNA TGTGCCAGCAGACTCACTAGCGGGAGCCGAGAGACCCAGTACTTC. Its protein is CASRLTSGSRETQYF.